The 12 T cell receptor beta chains presented below share a single source sample, sequenced in a study of cytomegalovirus exposure and HLA in healthy donors. The PCR ran on 60 Vbeta and 13 Jbeta primers. This table comes from immunoSEQ multiplex PCR, and its TCRdb copy is limited to in-frame clones, with some not included. The data contain roughly 100,000 clones, 75% to 90% of them singletons. The sequencing input was PBMCs. Receptors were obtained from a young man in good health and CMV-seropositive.

The rearrangement joins TRBV5-1 to TRBJ1-5; 8 nucleotides align to TRBD1. This CDR3 is built from 19 residues. The germline CDR1 and CDR2 sequences are SGHRS and YFSETQ. The junction had 13 bases not matched to a gene; V was cut back by 0 bases and J by 2 bases. CDR3 in amino acids: CASSLVPGGVSFGNQPQHF. CDR3 nucleotides: TGCGCCAGCAGCTTGGTTCCAGGGGGCGTATCTTTTGGCAATCAGCCCCAGCATTTT.

The rearrangement joins TRBV4-2 to TRBJ2-5; TRBD2 matches at 12 bases. The CDR3 totals 15 residues. Germline CDR1 is LGHNA and CDR2 is YNFKEQ. V was clipped by 3 bases and J by 4 bases; unmatched bases: 3. The DNA for the CDR3 is TGTGCCAGCAGCCAGCTAGCGGGGGGGCGAGAGACCCAGTACTTC. This sequence encodes CASSQLAGGRETQYF.

The rearrangement links TRBV27 to TRBJ1-1; 10 bases line up with TRBD1. This CDR3 comprises 18 residues. Germline-derived CDR1 and CDR2 are MNHEY and SMNVEV (reference sequence). The V and J ends lost 6 bases and 1 base, in that order; junction bases with no gene match: 14. DNA for the CDR3: TGTGCCAGCAGCAGGGCCGGGACAGGGGCCCGCTGGAACACTGAAGCTTTCTTT. Translation gives CASSRAGTGARWNTEAFF.

The rearrangement links TRBV11-2 to TRBJ2-1; the match to TRBD2 covers 11 bases. CDR3 length equals 15 residues. Per the germline V gene, CDR1 is SGHAT and CDR2 is FQNNGV. Trimming removed 1 base from V and 8 bases from J; junction bases left unmatched: 4. The CDR3 DNA follows: TGTGCCAGCAGCTTAGCTGGTAGCGGGGGGGATGAGCAGTTCTTC. Translating it yields CASSLAGSGGDEQFF.

V is TRBV7-2 and J is TRBJ2-7; D not certain. Per germline, CDR1 SGHTA and CDR2 FQGNSA. This CDR3 is 13 amino acids long. V lost 2 bases, J lost 3 bases, and 8 bases lay in between. The CDR3 is CASSLSPSYEQYF. Written as DNA, the CDR3 is TGTGCCAGCAGCTTAAGCCCGAGCTACGAGCAGTACTTC.

This chain connects TRBV7-2 to TRBJ2-1; 9 bases line up with TRBD2. The CDR3 loop spans 17 amino acids. Germline V gene sequence: CDR1 SGHTA, CDR2 FQGNSA. The ends lost 5 bases at V and 10 bases at J; junction bases unmatched: 18. The CDR3 DNA reads as TGTGCCAGCAGCAAAAACCCCTCGCGGGGGGGGATCCGGGAGCAGTTCTTC. It yields the protein CASSKNPSRGGIREQFF.

The chain joins TRBV5-8 to TRBJ1-1; D might be TRBD1 (5 bases). Germline CDR1 and CDR2: SGHTS and YDEGEE. There are 14 residues in the CDR3. Deletions cut 6 bases from V and 1 base from J, with 13 bases between. The CDR3 sequence: CASTSHGGNTEAFF. The CDR3 DNA reads as TGTGCCAGCACTTCACACGGGGGGAACACTGAAGCTTTCTTT.

The CDR3 spells CASSEALAAPYEQYF. Here the CDR3 DNA reads TGTGCCAGCAGTGAAGCCCTAGCGGCCCCCTACGAGCAGTACTTC. The chain joins TRBV6-1 to TRBJ2-7, with 7 bases lining up with TRBD2. V was clipped by 0 bases and J by 2 bases; unmatched bases: 4. CDR3 length: 15 residues. In germline, CDR1 is MNHNS, CDR2 SASEGT.

This clone was recorded a few times. V is TRBV5-6 and J is TRBJ2-1, with a tentative D call TRBD1 (6 bases). Between the trimmed V and J ends, which lost 2 bases and 2 bases, there was a span of 14 bases. Per the germline V gene, CDR1 is SGHDT and CDR2 is YYEEEE. There are 16 residues in the CDR3. The DNA of the CDR3 is TGTGCCAGCAGCTTAGCACCGGGACACACCTACAATGAGCAGTTCTTC. Residues: CASSLAPGHTYNEQFF.

The chain couples TRBV27 to TRBJ1-2, with D perhaps matching TRBD1 (6 bases). The CDR3 covers 14 residues. V lost 1 base and J lost 6, with 12 bases in between. The germline CDR1 and CDR2 sequences are MNHEY and SMNVEV (reference sequence). The DNA of the CDR3 is TGTGCCAGCAGTTTATTCCCAGGGGTGGATGGCTACACCTTC. This encodes CASSLFPGVDGYTF.

DNA of the CDR3: TGTGCCAGCAGTGAAGGGAGACAGGCCAACTACGAGCAGTACTTC. Residues: CASSEGRQANYEQYF. V usage is TRBV6-1 and J usage is TRBJ2-7, with TRBD1 as a possible D gene (6 bases). The CDR3 length is 15 residues. V was clipped by 1 base and J by 3 bases, with 13 bases between them. The V gene's germline CDR1 is MNHNS and CDR2 SASEGT.

J is TRBJ1-3 and V is TRBV11-2; weak D call: TRBD1 (5 bases). The V end lost 2 bases, the J end lost 4 bases, and 12 bases lay between the germline ends. CDR3 length: 15 residues. The germline V gene has CDR1 SGHAT and CDR2 FQNNGV. DNA for the CDR3: TGTGCCAGCAGCTTATGGGGGGGAGAGGGAAACACCATATATTTT. Protein product: CASSLWGGEGNTIYF.